Described below is a single T cell receptor (beta chain) sequence and its context. V lost 1 base and J 4 bases, leaving 11 bases between the germline ends. CDR3 length: 15 amino acids. The germline gives CDR1 LGHNA, CDR2 YSLEER. This entry comes from a study of cytomegalovirus exposure and HLA in healthy donors. Study-level information: As an earlier analysis found, 180 million or so T cells yielded 95 million to 130 million unique TCR beta sequences.

The PCR had 60 Vbeta and 13 Jbeta primers. Libraries were prepared by immunoSEQ multiplex PCR; TCRdb keeps only in-frame clonotypes and omits some of them. The data show about 110,000 clones, 75% to 85% seen once. The chain uses TRBV4-3 and TRBJ2-1; D possibly corresponds to TRBD2 (5 bases). The sequencing input was PBMCs. The sequence came from a man aged 25 to 40 in good health and CMV-seronegative. In DNA form, the CDR3 reads TGCGCCAGCAGCCAAGGGCGGGCCAATTACAATGAGCAGTTCTTC. This gives the protein CASSQGRANYNEQFF.